One T cell receptor beta chain is described in this entry. Germline CDR1 reads PRHDT; CDR2 reads FYEKMQ (reference sequence). The ends lost 5 bases at V and 7 bases at J; junction bases unmatched: 7. The CDR3 is made up of 16 amino acids. The entry originates in a study of radiotherapy plus CTLA-4 blockade in lung cancer. Sequencing used immunoSEQ multiplex PCR; TCRdb keeps in-frame clones, though not all of them. The sample contains around 80,000 clones, 84% of which appear only once. This TCR came from a human donor with non-small cell lung cancer who had stable disease on radiotherapy plus ipilimumab. The V call is TRBV13, the J call TRBJ2-2, with 13 bases that match TRBD2. This sample comprised peripheral blood, obtained from a patient treated with radiotherapy plus ipilimumab. The CDR3 DNA sequence: TGTGCCAGCAGCATCGGACTAGCGGGAGATGTCGGGGAGCTGTTTTTT. This sequence encodes CASSIGLAGDVGELFF.